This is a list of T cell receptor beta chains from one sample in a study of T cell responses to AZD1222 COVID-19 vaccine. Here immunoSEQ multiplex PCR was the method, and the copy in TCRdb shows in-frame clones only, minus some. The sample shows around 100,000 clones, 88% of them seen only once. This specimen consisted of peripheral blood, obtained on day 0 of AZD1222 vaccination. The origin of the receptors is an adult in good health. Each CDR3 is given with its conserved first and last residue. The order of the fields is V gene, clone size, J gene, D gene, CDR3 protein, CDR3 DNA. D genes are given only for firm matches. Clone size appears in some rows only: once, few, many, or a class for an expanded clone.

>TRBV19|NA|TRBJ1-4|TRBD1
CASSTPRQGREKLFF
TGTGCCAGTAGTACACCGAGACAGGGCCGCGAAAAACTGTTTTTT
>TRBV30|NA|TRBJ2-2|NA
CAWNPGPRSGELFF
TGTGCCTGGAACCCGGGACCTAGGTCCGGGGAGCTGTTTTTT
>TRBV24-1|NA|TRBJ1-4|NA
CASDRGPGANEKLFF
TGTGCCTCCGACCGAGGGCCTGGAGCTAATGAAAAACTGTTTTTT
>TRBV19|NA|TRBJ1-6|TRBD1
CASSSLGTETYSPLHF
TGTGCCAGTAGTAGCCTCGGGACAGAGACTTATTCACCCCTCCACTTT
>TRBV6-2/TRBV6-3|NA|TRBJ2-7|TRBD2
CASSYPVAGGSYEQYF
TGTGCCAGCAGTTATCCCGTAGCGGGAGGGTCCTACGAGCAGTACTTC
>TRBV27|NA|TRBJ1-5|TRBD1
CASSLSPYGTGVNQPQHF
TGTGCCAGCAGTTTATCCCCATATGGGACAGGGGTCAATCAGCCCCAGCATTTT
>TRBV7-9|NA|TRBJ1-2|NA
CASSFENYGYTF
TGTGCCAGCAGCTTCGAAAACTATGGCTACACCTTC
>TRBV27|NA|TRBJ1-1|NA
CASSPQDAFTEAFF
TGTGCCAGCAGTCCCCAGGATGCTTTCACTGAAGCTTTCTTT
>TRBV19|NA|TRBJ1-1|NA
CASTPRGINTEAFF
TGTGCCAGTACCCCAAGGGGGATAAACACTGAAGCTTTCTTT
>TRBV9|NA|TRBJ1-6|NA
CASSPTFVGPGSPLHF
TGTGCCAGCAGCCCGACTTTTGTGGGTCCCGGCTCACCCCTCCACTTT
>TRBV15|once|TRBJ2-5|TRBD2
CATSSGTSRNKGETQYF
TGTGCCACCAGCAGCGGGACTAGCAGGAACAAGGGGGAGACCCAGTACTTC
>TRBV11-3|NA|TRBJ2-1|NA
CASSYRNEQFF
TGTGCCAGCAGCTACAGGAATGAGCAGTTCTTC